These 8 T cell receptor beta chains were sequenced from one sample in a study of blood T cells in healthy people across ages. Primers used in a second PCR of about 7 to 11 cycles were a sample-barcoded 5' primer and a J-beta primer mix. TCRdb re-called the 5' RACE reads with MiXCR, one entry per CDR3 protein. The sample has 1.5 million to 2 million distinct CDR3 sequences; 39% are singletons. The sample was blood. These receptors originate from a human donor in good health.

The chain recombines TRBV12-5 with TRBJ2-2; TRBD2 agrees at 12 bases. Germline CDR1 and CDR2: LGHNT and FRNRAP. The V and J ends lost 5 bases and 5 bases, in that order; junction bases with no gene match: 12. This CDR3 is built from 18 residues. The CDR3: CASGLTSGSMIWTGELFF. CDR3 coding DNA: TGTGCTAGTGGTCTGACTAGCGGGAGTATGATTTGGACCGGGGAGCTGTTTTTT.

This clonotype was found a few times. V usage is TRBV27 and J usage is TRBJ1-2; a weak D match, TRBD1 (5 bases). Per the germline V gene, CDR1 is MNHEY and CDR2 is SMNVEV (reference sequence). The CDR3 length is 13 residues. Trimming stripped 7 bases from V and 2 bases from J, with 11 bases between. In DNA form, the CDR3 reads TGTGCCAGCAAGGCAGGGCTGAACTATGGCTACACCTTC. Its protein is CASKAGLNYGYTF.

The chain links TRBV20-1 to TRBJ2-3, with 9 bases identical to TRBD1. The CDR3 covers 14 residues. Germline V gene sequence: CDR1 DFQATT, CDR2 SNEGSKA (reference sequence). After removal of 5 bases from V and 3 bases from J, the junction contained 6 bases not matched to a gene. In nucleotides, the CDR3 is TGCAGTGCTTACAACAGGGGGCGGACAGATACGCAGTATTTT. This translates into CSAYNRGRTDTQYF.

This clonotype was detected a few times. The rearrangement uses TRBV28 and TRBJ2-7; D possibly uses TRBD1 or TRBD2 (5 bases each). CDR1 and CDR2 from the germline V gene are MDHEN and SYDVKM. The length of the CDR3 is 13 residues. The ends were cut back, 6 bases at V and 4 bases at J, with 13 bases in the middle. DNA of the CDR3: TGTGCCAGCAGGCGAGGGGTGATATACGAGCAGTACTTC. Translated: CASRRGVIYEQYF.

This chain links TRBV12-3 or TRBV12-4 with TRBJ1-4; D perhaps matches TRBD1 (5 bases). CDR3 length: 16 amino acids. V gave up 4 bases and J gave up 0 bases, with 12 bases separating them. CDR3 loop: CASSYSDSPTNEKLFF. Written as DNA, the CDR3 is TGTGCCAGCAGTTACTCTGACAGTCCAACTAATGAAAAACTGTTTTTT.

This chain links TRBV7-3 with TRBJ2-3, with 11 nucleotides matching TRBD2. Germline V gene data show CDR1 as SGHTA and CDR2 as FQGTGA. Trimming cost V 5 bases and J 5 bases; bases outside gene matches: 9. This CDR3 comprises 16 residues. The CDR3 DNA reads as TGTGCCAGCAGCCCCCAGACTAGCGGGGCGCGAGATACGCAGTATTTT. It codes for CASSPQTSGARDTQYF.

This chain connects TRBV9 to TRBJ2-5; 7 nucleotides line up with TRBD1. The V segment lost 0 bases and the J segment 13 bases; nucleotides outside the gene matches: 18. The CDR3 sequence is 16 residues long. CDR1 SGDLS and CDR2 YYNGEE come from the germline V gene. CDR3 DNA sequence: TGTGCCAGCAGCGTAGCAGCCCCCGACAGGGTTTATAGACCGTACTTC. As protein: CASSVAAPDRVYRPYF.

In its sample, this clonotype was seen a few times. The rearrangement links TRBV7-3 to TRBJ1-6, with D hard to call. Between the trimmed V and J ends, which lost 2 bases and 7 bases, there was a span of 12 bases. Germline CDR1 and CDR2: SGHTA and FQGTGA. CDR3 length: 15 residues. The DNA of the CDR3 is TGTGCCAGCAGCTTACATGCCAGTCGGAATTCACCCCTCCACTTT. It yields the protein CASSLHASRNSPLHF.